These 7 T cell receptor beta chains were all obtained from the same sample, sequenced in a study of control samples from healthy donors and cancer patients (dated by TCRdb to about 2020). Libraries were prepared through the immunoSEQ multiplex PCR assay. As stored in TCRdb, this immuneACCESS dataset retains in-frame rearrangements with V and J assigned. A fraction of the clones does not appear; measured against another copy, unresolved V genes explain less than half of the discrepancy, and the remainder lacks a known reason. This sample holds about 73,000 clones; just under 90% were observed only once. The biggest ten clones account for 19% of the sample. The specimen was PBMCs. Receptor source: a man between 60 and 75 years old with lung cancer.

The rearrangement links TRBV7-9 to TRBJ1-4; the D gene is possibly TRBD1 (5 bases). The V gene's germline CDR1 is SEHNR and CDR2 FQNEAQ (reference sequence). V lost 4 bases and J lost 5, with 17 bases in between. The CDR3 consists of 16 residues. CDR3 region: CASSSPASGPNEKLFF. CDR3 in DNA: TGTGCCAGCAGCTCCCCAGCATCAGGGCCGAATGAAAAACTGTTTTTT.

CDR3 sequence reads: CASSPPVIYYGYTF. The CDR3 DNA is TGTGCCAGCTCACCACCGGTGATTTACTATGGCTACACCTTC. This chain links TRBV18 with TRBJ1-2; D call uncertain. Germline V gene data show CDR1 as KGHSH and CDR2 as LQKENI. V lost 0 bases, J lost 3 bases, and 8 bases lay in between. The CDR3 has 14 residues.

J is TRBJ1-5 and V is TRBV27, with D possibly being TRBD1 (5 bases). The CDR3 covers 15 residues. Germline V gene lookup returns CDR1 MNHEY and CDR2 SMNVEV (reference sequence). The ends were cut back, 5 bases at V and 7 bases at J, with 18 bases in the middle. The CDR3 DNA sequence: TGTGCCAGCAGTCAAGCAGGGTTTTCGGGGCAGCCCCAGCATTTT. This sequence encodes CASSQAGFSGQPQHF.

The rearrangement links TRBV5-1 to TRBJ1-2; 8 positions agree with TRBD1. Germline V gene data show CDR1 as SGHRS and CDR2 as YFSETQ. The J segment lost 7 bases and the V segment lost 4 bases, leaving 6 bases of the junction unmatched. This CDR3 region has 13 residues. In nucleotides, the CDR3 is TGCGCCAGCAGCCACGGACAGGGAGGTGGCTACACCTTC. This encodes CASSHGQGGGYTF.

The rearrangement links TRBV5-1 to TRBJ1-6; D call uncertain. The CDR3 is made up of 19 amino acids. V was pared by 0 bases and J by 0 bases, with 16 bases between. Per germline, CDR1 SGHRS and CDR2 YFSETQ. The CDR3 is CASSLAPGGGGSYNSPLHF. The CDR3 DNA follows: TGCGCCAGCAGCTTGGCGCCCGGAGGAGGAGGCTCCTATAATTCACCCCTCCACTTT.

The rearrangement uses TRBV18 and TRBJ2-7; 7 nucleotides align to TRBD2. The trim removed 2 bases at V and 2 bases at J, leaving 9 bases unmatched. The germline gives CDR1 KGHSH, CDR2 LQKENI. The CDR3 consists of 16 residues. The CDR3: CASSPSGGFTPYEQYF. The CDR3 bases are TGTGCCAGCTCACCATCCGGGGGGTTTACCCCCTACGAGCAGTACTTC.

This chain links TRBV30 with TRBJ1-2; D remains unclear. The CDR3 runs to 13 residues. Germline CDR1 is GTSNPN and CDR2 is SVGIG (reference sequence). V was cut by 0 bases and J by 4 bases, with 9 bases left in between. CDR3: CAWSVLAAYGYTF. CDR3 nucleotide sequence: TGTGCCTGGAGTGTACTGGCAGCCTATGGCTACACCTTC.